The present T cell receptor (beta chain) was sequenced within a study of T cells after posttransplantation cyclophosphamide. The study's findings and limits: TRB clonality was highly associated with recipient CMV seropositivity and reactivation. Skin or GI-infiltrating T cells shared few TRB sequences with blood. Later post-transplant blood repertoires were often dominated by donor CD8+ memory clones.

A remark on this clone: Its antigen is undetermined.

Germline lookup yields CDR1 SGHKS and CDR2 YYEKEE (reference sequence). Unmatched junction bases numbered 8, after V lost 3 bases and J lost 9 bases. The CDR3 sequence is 15 residues long. Only in-frame clones appear in the TCRdb table, and some are missing; sequencing was by immunoSEQ multiplex PCR. Among roughly 3,100 clones, roughly 84% were seen once, and the ten largest hold about 20%. The receptor was isolated from a woman aged 60-70 years in good health, CMV-negative, and a related stem cell transplant donor. The chain has TRBV5-5 and TRBJ1-6; 8 positions agree with TRBD1. Sequenced material: CD8+ T cells sorted from bone marrow. The CDR3, as DNA: TGTGCCAGCAGCTGGGGCCCAGGGGGCATTTCACCCCTCCACTTT. It is translated as CASSWGPGGISPLHF.